The 8 T cell receptor beta chains listed next were all sequenced from one sample in a study of tumor and adjacent non-tumor tissue in lung cancer. The library came from three nested PCR rounds adapted from ARM-PCR protocols. A single record per CDR3 protein comes from TCRdb applying MiXCR to the multiplex PCR reads. The sample records roughly 70,000 distinct CDR3 sequences, 73% being singletons. This sample's RNA came from whole unsorted tissue. What was sequenced was lung tumor tissue. Receptor source: a man aged 55 to 70 with non-small cell lung cancer.

Points on this clonotype: At one end the junction does not follow the germline gene, possibly because of a read error. V is TRBV19 and J is TRBJ1-6; D possibly corresponds to TRBD1 (5 bases). Germline assignment: CDR1 LNHDA and CDR2 SQIVND (reference sequence). This CDR3 comprises 13 residues. The CDR3 protein is CDSQGERYSPLHF. The CDR3 DNA reads TGTGACAGTCAGGGAGAGCGCTATTCACCCCTCCACTTT.

About this clonotype: One end of the junction varies from germline; a read error may be responsible. The V gene is TRBV10-2, the J gene TRBJ2-7; a possible D gene is TRBD2 (6 bases). The V gene's germline CDR1 is WSHSY and CDR2 SAAADI. CDR3 size: 18 residues. The CDR3 reads CASSEWDIAVKSSYEHNF. The DNA of the CDR3 is TGCGCCAGCAGTGAGTGGGATATAGCGGTCAAAAGCTCCTACGAGCACAACTTC.

As regards this clonotype: A much larger clone is a single base away; this may be a read error. V and J are TRBV5-6 and TRBJ2-5, with D uncertain. V lost 1 base and J lost 5, with 9 bases in between. Germline V gives CDR1 SGHDT, CDR2 YYEEEE. The CDR3 spans 13 residues. This CDR3 is CASSLFSAETQYF. CDR3 bases: TGTGCCAGCAGCTTGTTTTCAGCTGAGACCCAGTACTTC.

This clonotype has just a few counts. At one boundary the junction diverges from the germline segment, which might be a read error. The chain links TRBV12-3 or TRBV12-4 to TRBJ2-5; D call uncertain. CDR3 size: 13 residues. The CDR3 bases are TGTGTCAGCAGTTTATCACCCCAGGAGACCCAGTACTTC. Translated: CVSSLSPQETQYF.

As to this clonotype: A much bigger clone sits one base away, suggesting this may be a read error. The V call is TRBV5-1, the J call TRBJ1-6; D gene uncertain. The CDR3 runs to 13 residues. The V gene's germline CDR1 is SGHRS and CDR2 YFSETQ. CDR3 protein: CAISLSVDSPLHF. The CDR3 coding sequence is TGCGCCATCAGCTTGTCGGTGGATTCACCCCTCCACTTT. The whole variable domain, filled in from reference TRBV5-1 and TRBJ1-6, reads KAGVTQTPRYLIKTRGQQVTLSCSPISGHRSVSWYQQTPGQGLQFLFEYFSETQRNKGNFPGRFSGRQFSNSRSEMNVSTLELGDSALYLCAISLSVDSPLHFGNGTRLTVT.

On this clonotype itself: A read error may explain this, as a much larger clone is one base away. The chain is built from TRBV14 and TRBJ2-3, with 8 bases fitting TRBD2. The CDR3 totals 14 residues. Germline CDR1 SGHDN, CDR2 FVKESK. The CDR3 nucleotides are TGTACCAGCAGCCAAGGGACTAGGGGAGATACGCAGTATTTT. Translation gives CTSSQGTRGDTQYF.

The chain employs TRBV20-1 and TRBJ2-7; no clear D gene. CDR3 size: 14 residues. The germline V gene encodes CDR1 DFQATT and CDR2 SNEGSKA (reference sequence). V lost 7 bases and J lost 4, with 20 bases in between. The CDR3, as DNA: TGCAGTGATCGAGCCGGCACAAAGACGTACGAGCAGTACTTC. Translated: CSDRAGTKTYEQYF.

The table lists this clonotype with many counts. This sequence joins TRBV5-1 and TRBJ2-6; D gene uncertain. Germline V gene sequence: CDR1 SGHRS, CDR2 YFSETQ. The V and J ends lost 0 bases and 2 bases respectively, with 6 bases between them. The CDR3 consists of 15 residues. CDR3 protein: CASSLVSTGANVLTF. The CDR3 DNA reads TGCGCCAGCAGCTTGGTTTCGACTGGGGCCAACGTCCTGACTTTC.